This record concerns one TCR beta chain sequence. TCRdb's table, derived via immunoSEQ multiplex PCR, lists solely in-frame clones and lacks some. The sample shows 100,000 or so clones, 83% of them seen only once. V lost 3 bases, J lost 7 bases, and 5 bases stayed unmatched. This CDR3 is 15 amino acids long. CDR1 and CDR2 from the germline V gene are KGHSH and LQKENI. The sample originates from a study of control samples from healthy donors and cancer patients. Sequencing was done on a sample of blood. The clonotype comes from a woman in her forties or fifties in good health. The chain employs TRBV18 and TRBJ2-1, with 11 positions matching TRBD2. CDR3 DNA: TGTGCCAGCTCACCCCTTAGCGGGGGGGCGAATGAGCAGTTCTTC. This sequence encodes CASSPLSGGANEQFF.